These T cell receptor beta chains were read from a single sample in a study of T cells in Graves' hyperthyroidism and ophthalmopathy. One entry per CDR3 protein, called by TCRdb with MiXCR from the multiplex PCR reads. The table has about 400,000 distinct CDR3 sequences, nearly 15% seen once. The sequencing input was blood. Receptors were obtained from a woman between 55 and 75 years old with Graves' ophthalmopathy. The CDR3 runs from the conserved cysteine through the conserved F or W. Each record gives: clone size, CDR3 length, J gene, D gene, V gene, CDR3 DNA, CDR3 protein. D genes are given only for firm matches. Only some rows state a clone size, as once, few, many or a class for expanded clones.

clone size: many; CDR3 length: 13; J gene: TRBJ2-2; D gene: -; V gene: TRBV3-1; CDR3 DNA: TGTGCCAGCAGCCAAGTCCGCACCGGGGAGCTGTTTTTT; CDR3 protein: CASSQVRTGELFF
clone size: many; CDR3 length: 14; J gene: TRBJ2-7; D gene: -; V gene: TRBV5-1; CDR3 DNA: TGCGCCAGCAGCTTGGATGTCAGGGGCCGCGAGCAGTACTTC; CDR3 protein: CASSLDVRGREQYF
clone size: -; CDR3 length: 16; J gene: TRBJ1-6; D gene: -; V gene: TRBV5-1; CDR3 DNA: TGCGCCAGCAGCCAGGACAGCCGCCCTATGGCTTCACCCCTCCACTTT; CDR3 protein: CASSQDSRPMASPLHF
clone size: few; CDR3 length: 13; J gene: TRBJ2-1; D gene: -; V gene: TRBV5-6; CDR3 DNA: TGTGCCAGCAGCTTGGCCTCTGGGGGTGAGCAGTTCTTC; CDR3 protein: CASSLASGGEQFF
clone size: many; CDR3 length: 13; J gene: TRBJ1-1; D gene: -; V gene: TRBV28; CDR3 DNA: TGTGCCAGCGGATCGGGACAGAACACTGAAGCTTTCTTT; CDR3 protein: CASGSGQNTEAFF
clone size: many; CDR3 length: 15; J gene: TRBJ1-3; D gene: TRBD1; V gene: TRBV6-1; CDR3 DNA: TGTGCCAGCAGTTGGCGGTCAGGGGGCGGAAACACCATATATTTT; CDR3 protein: CASSWRSGGGNTIYF
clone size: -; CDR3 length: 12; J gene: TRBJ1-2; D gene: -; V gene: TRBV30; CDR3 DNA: TGTGCCTGGAGTTTCCCAGGGGAGGGCTACACCTTC; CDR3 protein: CAWSFPGEGYTF
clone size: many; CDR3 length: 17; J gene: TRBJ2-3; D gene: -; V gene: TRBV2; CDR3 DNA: TGTGCCAGCAGTGAACGTCCTGGAAGGCGGGCCCAGTATACGCAGTATTTT; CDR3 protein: CASSERPGRRAQYTQYF
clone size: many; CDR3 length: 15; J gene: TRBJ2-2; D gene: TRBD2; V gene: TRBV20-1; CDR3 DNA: TGCAGTGCTGCTCTTGGACTAGCGGCAACCGGGGAGCTGTTTTTT; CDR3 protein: CSAALGLAATGELFF
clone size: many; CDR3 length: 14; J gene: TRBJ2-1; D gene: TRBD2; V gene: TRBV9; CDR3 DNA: TGTGCCAGTGCTGGCGGGAGCTCCTACAATGAGCAGTTCTTC; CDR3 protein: CASAGGSSYNEQFF
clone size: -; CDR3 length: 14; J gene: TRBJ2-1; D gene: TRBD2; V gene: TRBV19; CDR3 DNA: TGTGCCAGTAGTATCGGGGGAGGGTCTGATGAGCAGTTCTTC; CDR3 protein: CASSIGGGSDEQFF
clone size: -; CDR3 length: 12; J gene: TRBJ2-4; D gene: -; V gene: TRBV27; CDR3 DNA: TGTGCCAGCCGGGGGGCCAAAAACATTCAGTACTTC; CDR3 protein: CASRGAKNIQYF
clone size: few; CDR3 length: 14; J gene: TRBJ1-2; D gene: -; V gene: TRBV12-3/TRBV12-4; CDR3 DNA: TGTGCCAGCAGTCCCGGGTCGAGGGGGGGCGGCTACACCTTC; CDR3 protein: CASSPGSRGGGYTF
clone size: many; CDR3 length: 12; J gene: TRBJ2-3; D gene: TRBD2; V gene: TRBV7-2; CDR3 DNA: TGTGCCAGCAGGCGGGGGGGAGATACGCAGTATTTT; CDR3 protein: CASRRGGDTQYF
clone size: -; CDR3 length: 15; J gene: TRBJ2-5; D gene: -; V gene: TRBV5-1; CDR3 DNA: TGCGCCAGCAGCTCCGGGACACTCTGGTCTGAGACCCAGTACTTC; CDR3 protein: CASSSGTLWSETQYF
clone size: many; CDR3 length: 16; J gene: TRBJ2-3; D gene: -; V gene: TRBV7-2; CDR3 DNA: TGTGCCAGCAGCTTAGGTCTTGGCAGGGGAACAGATACGCAGTATTTT; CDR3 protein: CASSLGLGRGTDTQYF